Presented here are 23 T cell receptor beta chains from one specimen sequenced in a study of neurological immune-mediated disorders. TCRdb recomputed calls from the 5' RACE reads with MiXCR, one row per CDR3 protein. This sample has fewer than 25,000 distinct CDR3 sequences, with about 13% found just once. Sequencing was done on a sample of PBMCs. These receptors were collected from a woman aged 55-70 years with HTLV-1-associated myelopathy (HAM/TSP).

This chain connects TRBV7-2 to TRBJ2-2, with D tentatively TRBD1 (6 bases). Between the trimmed V and J ends, which lost 2 bases and 8 bases, there was a span of 12 bases. There are 14 residues in the CDR3. Germline CDR1 is SGHTA and CDR2 is FQGNSA. CDR3 loop: CASSLQGSVGELFF. CDR3 DNA: TGTGCCAGCAGCTTACAGGGGTCGGTGGGGGAGCTGTTTTTT. The full variable domain, in which reference TRBV7-2 and TRBJ2-2 provide the parts outside the CDR3, is GAGVSQSPSNKVTEKGKDVELRCDPISGHTALYWYRQSLGQGLEFLIYFQGNSAPDKSGLPSDRFSAERTGGSVSTLTIQRTQQEDSAVYLCASSLQGSVGELFFGEGSRLTVL.

Many counts were recorded for this clonotype. The chain employs TRBV11-2 and TRBJ1-1; D perhaps matches TRBD1 (5 bases). The CDR3 runs 14 residues. V gave up 6 bases and J gave up 3 bases, with 14 bases separating them. CDR1 and CDR2 (germline): SGHAT, FQNNGV. The CDR3 sequence: CASRPDRGYTEAFF. The CDR3 bases are TGTGCCAGCAGACCAGACAGAGGGTACACTGAAGCTTTCTTT.

This clonotype was detected ten times or more. The rearrangement joins TRBV27 to TRBJ2-3; D unresolved. V gave up 2 bases and J gave up 3 bases, with 15 bases separating them. Per the germline V gene, CDR1 is MNHEY and CDR2 is SMNVEV (reference sequence). The length of the CDR3 is 16 residues. CDR3 protein: CASSLSRLGRTDTQYF. In nucleotides, the CDR3 is TGTGCCAGCAGTTTAAGTCGACTGGGAAGGACAGATACGCAGTATTTT.

This clonotype was seen repeatedly, ten times or more. The chain employs TRBV7-9 and TRBJ2-6; 8 positions match TRBD2. There are 19 residues in the CDR3. Germline V gene sequence: CDR1 SEHNR, CDR2 FQNEAQ (reference sequence). The V segment lost 0 bases and the J segment 1 base; nucleotides outside the gene matches: 8. CDR3 DNA sequence: TGTGCCAGCAGCTTAGCTCCGGGACTAGGCGCGTCTGGGGCCAACGTCCTGACTTTC. As protein: CASSLAPGLGASGANVLTF.

This clonotype was detected ten times or more. The V and J genes are TRBV6-1 and TRBJ1-6; a weak D match, TRBD1 (6 bases). The CDR3 covers 14 residues. CDR1 and CDR2 from the germline V gene are MNHNS and SASEGT. V lost 7 bases and J lost 10, with 17 bases in between. The DNA of the CDR3 is TGTGCCAGCATCCAGGACAGAATCGGGTCACCCCTCCACTTT. Protein: CASIQDRIGSPLHF.

Ten or more counts support this clonotype. V is TRBV7-2 and J is TRBJ2-2; D is unclear. The germline gives CDR1 SGHTA, CDR2 FQGNSA. The V gene lost 2 bases and the J gene lost 7 bases, with 5 bases spanning the gap. The CDR3 is 12 residues long. The CDR3 DNA reads TGTGCCAGCAGCTTAATATACGGGGAGCTGTTTTTT. Its translation: CASSLIYGELFF.

This clonotype was counted between two and nine times. V and J are TRBV29-1 and TRBJ2-7; D not certain. Germline V gene sequence: CDR1 SQVTM, CDR2 ANQGSEA. The length of the CDR3 is 13 residues. V dropped 5 bases and J dropped 0 bases, with 11 bases sitting between them. The CDR3 DNA follows: TGCAGCGTTATGAGGCCACACTCCTACGAGCAGTACTTC. This gives the protein CSVMRPHSYEQYF.

This clonotype was seen a few times. The CDR3 nucleotides are TGTGCCAGCAGTTGGACAGGGAACACCGGGGAGCTGTTTTTT. This codes for CASSWTGNTGELFF. The chain carries TRBV2 and TRBJ2-2, with 7 bases aligning to TRBD1. Unmatched junction bases numbered 1, after V lost 5 bases and J lost 1 base. The CDR3 extends over 14 amino acids. Germline values: CDR1 SNHLY, CDR2 FYNNEI.

This clonotype was counted at least ten times. This rearrangement joins TRBV27 to TRBJ1-1; TRBD1 matches at 10 bases. CDR1 MNHEY and CDR2 SMNVEV come from the germline V gene (reference sequence). CDR3 length equals 17 residues. The junction had 8 bases not matched to a gene; V was cut back by 3 bases and J by 1 base. The CDR3 protein is CASSLWGDRGSNTEAFF. The CDR3 DNA is TGTGCCAGCAGTTTGTGGGGGGACAGGGGTTCGAACACTGAAGCTTTCTTT.

In this sample, this clonotype turned up many times. CDR3 residues: CASSLAPSGRADTGELFF. CDR3 DNA: TGCGCCAGCAGCTTGGCCCCTAGCGGGAGGGCCGACACCGGGGAGCTGTTTTTT. The rearrangement uses TRBV5-1 and TRBJ2-2; 12 nucleotides align to TRBD2. Trimming at V came to 0 bases and at J to 3 bases, leaving 6 bases not matched to a gene. The CDR3 contains 18 residues. Germline V gives CDR1 SGHRS, CDR2 YFSETQ.

This clonotype appeared many times. The chain links TRBV7-9 to TRBJ1-5; the D gene is possibly TRBD1 (5 bases). The germline V gene encodes CDR1 SEHNR and CDR2 FQNEAQ (reference sequence). This CDR3 comprises 13 residues. V was clipped by 4 bases and J by 2 bases, with 6 bases between them. The CDR3 loop is CASSWGGNQPQHF. CDR3 in DNA: TGTGCCAGCAGCTGGGGGGGCAATCAGCCCCAGCATTTT.

V usage is TRBV20-1 and J usage is TRBJ2-2; 10 nucleotides match TRBD2. The CDR3 loop spans 17 amino acids. CDR1 is DFQATT, CDR2 SNEGSKA, per germline (reference sequence). Losses at the gene ends were 6 bases for V and 6 bases for J; bases not matched to a gene: 16. The CDR3 here is CSATNILPSGGPGELFF. As DNA, the CDR3 is TGCAGTGCCACGAATATCCTACCTAGCGGGGGCCCCGGGGAGCTGTTTTTT.

This clonotype was observed a few times. The chain carries TRBV18 and TRBJ2-6; a weak D match, TRBD1 (6 bases). The CDR3 runs to 15 residues. Trimming took 5 bases from V and 3 from J, leaving 11 bases between them. In germline, CDR1 is KGHSH, CDR2 LQKENI. The CDR3 region is CASSYSGVGANVLTF. In nucleotides, the CDR3 is TGTGCCAGCTCATACTCAGGGGTTGGGGCCAACGTCCTGACTTTC.

This clonotype was found many times. CDR3 nucleotide sequence: TGTGCCAGCCAGCGGGAGGGCACTGAAGCTTTCTTT. It yields the protein CASQREGTEAFF. The chain is built from TRBV7-9 and TRBJ1-1; D unclear. The germline V gene encodes CDR1 SEHNR and CDR2 FQNEAQ (reference sequence). V lost 8 bases, J lost 4 bases, and 11 bases lay in between. This CDR3 region has 12 residues.

In its sample, this clonotype was seen many times. The chain joins TRBV7-9 to TRBJ1-1; no clear D gene. Germline values: CDR1 SEHNR, CDR2 FQNEAQ (reference sequence). This CDR3 is 14 amino acids long. Trimming removed 1 base at V and 3 bases at J, with 9 bases between. CDR3: CASSLVVAYTEAFF. In nucleotides, the CDR3 is TGTGCCAGCAGCTTAGTAGTGGCCTACACTGAAGCTTTCTTT.

By sample fraction, this clonotype is medium-sized (0.01 to 0.1%). The CDR3 loop reads CSARLLYNEQFF. The DNA for the CDR3 is TGCAGTGCTAGATTGCTATACAATGAGCAGTTCTTC. The chain is built from TRBV20-1 and TRBJ2-1; the D is unclear. Trimming removed 2 bases at V and 4 bases at J, with 6 bases between. The V gene's germline CDR1 is DFQATT and CDR2 SNEGSKA (reference sequence). CDR3 length: 12 residues.

This clonotype was counted many times. V usage is TRBV5-1 and J usage is TRBJ2-1; 10 bases align to TRBD1. This CDR3 region has 15 residues. The ends lost 4 bases at V and 6 bases at J; junction bases unmatched: 7. Germline lookup yields CDR1 SGHRS and CDR2 YFSETQ. In DNA form, the CDR3 reads TGCGCCAGCAGCGTAACCGGGACAGGGGTCAATGAGCAGTTCTTC. As protein: CASSVTGTGVNEQFF. Full variable domain (rest looked up from reference TRBV5-1 and TRBJ2-1): KAGVTQTPRYLIKTRGQQVTLSCSPISGHRSVSWYQQTPGQGLQFLFEYFSETQRNKGNFPGRFSGRQFSNSRSEMNVSTLELGDSALYLCASSVTGTGVNEQFFGPGTRLTVL.

This clonotype came up many times. This chain links TRBV20-1 with TRBJ2-1; D not certain. Germline V gene sequence: CDR1 DFQATT, CDR2 SNEGSKA (reference sequence). This CDR3 has 12 residues. The V end was cut by 0 bases, the J end by 11 bases, with 11 bases between. CDR3 in DNA: TGCAGTGCTAGAGATTCATGGGGTAAGCAGTTCTTC. Translation: CSARDSWGKQFF.

The CDR3 protein is CASSLAEGKYTEAFF. The CDR3 DNA reads TGCGCCAGCAGCTTGGCAGAAGGGAAGTACACTGAAGCTTTCTTT. V and J are TRBV5-1 and TRBJ1-1; D uncertain. V lost 0 bases and J lost 3, with 12 bases in between. Germline CDR1 SGHRS, CDR2 YFSETQ. The CDR3 covers 15 residues.

The rearrangement uses TRBV20-1 and TRBJ2-3, with D perhaps given as TRBD1 or TRBD2 (7 bases each). Germline V lookup: CDR1 DFQATT, CDR2 SNEGSKA (reference sequence). V lost 6 bases and J 4 bases, leaving 17 bases between the germline ends. This CDR3 is built from 14 residues. CDR3 sequence (DNA): TGCAGTGCAGGGGGCGGGAGATCGTCAGATACGCAGTATTTT. It yields the protein CSAGGGRSSDTQYF.

This clonotype has ten or more counts. CDR3 sequence: CASKLSGTTHNEQFF. CDR3 bases: TGCGCCAGCAAACTATCTGGGACTACACACAATGAGCAGTTCTTC. V gene TRBV5-1 combines with J gene TRBJ2-1, with 7 bases matching TRBD2. The junction had 11 bases not matched to a gene; V was cut back by 6 bases and J by 5 bases. This CDR3 is 15 amino acids long. Germline V CDR1 and CDR2: SGHRS, YFSETQ.

This clonotype came up many times. V and J are TRBV5-5 and TRBJ2-3, with TRBD1 matching over 11 bases. Germline assignment: CDR1 SGHKS and CDR2 YYEKEE (reference sequence). This CDR3 has 16 amino acids. J gave up 1 base and V 4 bases, and 5 bases lay outside the gene matches. CDR3 sequence reads: CASSLGTGGRTDTQYF. CDR3 sequence (DNA): TGTGCCAGCAGCCTAGGGACAGGGGGACGCACAGATACGCAGTATTTT.

The chain links TRBV15 to TRBJ1-2; 7 bases are shared with TRBD1. The germline CDR1 and CDR2 sequences are LNHNV and YYDKDF (reference sequence). The CDR3 loop spans 15 amino acids. The ends lost 0 bases at V and 4 bases at J; junction bases unmatched: 5. This CDR3 is CATSRDTSGGYGYTF. In DNA, the CDR3 is TGTGCCACCAGCAGAGACACCTCAGGGGGCTATGGCTACACCTTC.